This T cell receptor beta chain was captured in a study of PD-1 blockade in classical Hodgkin lymphoma (dated by TCRdb to the early 2020s). About the full investigation: Nivolumab dosing was 3 mg/kg intravenously every 2 weeks, continuing until either disease progression or unacceptable toxicity. A peripheral blood immune signature of response to PD-1 blockade in classical Hodgkin lymphoma was defined using TCR beta sequencing and CyTOF.

Genomic DNA was extracted with the Qiagen DNeasy kit from unsorted PBMCs and from negatively selected CD4+ and CD8+ fractions. TCR beta CDR3 regions were amplified by immunoSEQ multiplex PCR using primers annealing to V and J segments. Amplification bias was minimized using a synthetic immune receptor repertoire, and residual bias was removed computationally after sequencing. As for how the authors treated the data: Custom Python scripts were used to quantify repertoire diversity as the Shannon entropy index. Unsorted, CD4+ and CD8+ repertoires were examined separately, except in combined analyses, for which CD4+ and CD8+ sequences were merged in silico. Clonal expansion was defined as at least a 2-fold frequency increase after treatment relative to C1D1, with a pseudocount of 0.5 for undetected baseline clones. Singleton clones were defined as clones with 0 or 1 copy at C1D1, and non-singleton clones were defined as clones with 2 or more copies. Clones expanded in unsorted samples were annotated as CD4+, CD8+ or unknown by matching protein sequences in sorted samples from the same patient. Wilcoxon tests were applied to paired samples to test diversity changes from C1D1 to C4D1. The table comes from immuneACCESS by way of TCRdb, which keeps in-frame sequences with V and J called. Part of the clones is missing from these tables; in studies checked, under half for an unresolved V gene and the rest for unknown reasons. D and trimming were read from the DNA, whereas the V and J calls and clone size are those reported in that table. In this sample the table shows roughly 42,000 clones, around two thirds of which occur a single time. The ten largest make up over 2% of the sample.

This sample's time point label indicates: cycle 4 day 1 (C4D1), after more than five weeks of nivolumab. Every trial patient had relapsed after autologous stem cell transplantation, and cohorts A, B and C differed in prior brentuximab vedotin exposure. The trial cohort comprised roughly 50 patients with relapsed/refractory classical Hodgkin lymphoma whose best overall responses were complete response, partial response or progressive disease. Trial patients were treated with single-agent nivolumab in the multi-cohort phase II CheckMate 205 trial. An independent review committee assessed best overall response using the 2007 International Working Group response criteria. Trial PBMCs were collected immediately before nivolumab initiation (C1D1) and during therapy at cycle 2 day 1 and cycle 4 day 1. Peripheral blood was collected in 8 mL Vacutainer Cell Preparation Tubes, from which PBMCs were isolated by centrifugation and then cryopreserved.

V is reduced by 0 bases and J by 2 bases, leaving a spacing of 7 bases between them. The CDR3 runs 14 amino acids, cysteine and phenylalanine included. Of the read, only the CDR3 DNA is kept; its 42 bases are in frame from base 1. Reading the germline V gene gives CDR1 ENHRY and CDR2 SYGVKD. On the study overall, not on this receptor specifically: Trial patients with a complete response had baseline diversity similar to that of newly diagnosed patients, while partial responders and progressors had significantly lower diversity. By C4D1, a significant rise was seen in CD4+ TCR diversity but not in CD8+ TCR diversity (p=0.0027 vs p=0.16), and the rise was most apparent among complete responders (p=0.02). The study was limited to a single clinical trial cohort, and causes of repertoire differences, possibly disease activity or prior therapy, remained undefined. Newly diagnosed patients were reported to have lower baseline TCR diversity than healthy donors, and relapsed/refractory patients were reported to have lower baseline TCR diversity still. Diversity was lower in patients who began nivolumab less than 1 year after ASCT, so these patients were left out of later analyses to avoid confounding by immune reconstitution.

Remarks on this clone: It lacks a known antigen. One base away there is no much larger clone; base qualities are not given.

Sample: peripheral blood mononuclear cells (PBMCs), taken before the fourth cycle of nivolumab. This TCR derives from a human donor with classical Hodgkin lymphoma. This receptor chain uses TRBV10-3 and TRBJ2-5; 5 matching bases give a weak D call of TRBD2. The CDR3 has the sequence CAISESPGQETQYF. The sequence in DNA is TGTGCCATCAGTGAGTCGCCGGGGCAAGAGACCCAGTACTTC.